This T cell receptor beta chain was identified in a study of T cell responses to AZD1222 COVID-19 vaccine (dated by TCRdb to the early 2020s). About the investigation overall: AZD1222 recipients with second doses at about 4 weeks or about 12 weeks were pooled, because spike-specific TCR depth and breadth did not differ between schedules. TCR sequencing covered 233 trial participants: around 210 given two doses of AZD1222 and 26 given two doses of MenACWY control vaccine. Enrollment into the trials was organized by age into subgroups of 18-55, 56-69 and 70-plus years, and those subgroups contained about 160, 30 and 59 TCR-sequenced participants, respectively.

The CDR3 has 15 amino acids, counting the end cysteine and phenylalanine. The read is trimmed to its CDR3 DNA, 45 bases read in frame from base 1. CDR1 SGHVS and CDR2 FNYEAQ are derived from the germline V gene. The V end gives up 1 base and the J end 7 bases, leaving 7 bases in the junction not matched to a gene. Turning to this clone: The specificity of this receptor is unknown. Nothing much larger sits one base from this clone, and base qualities are not available.

The paper's findings and limits, for the study overall: Reportedly, close to half of the unique spike-specific TCRs recognized epitopes lying outside the regions that are mutated in the B.1.351 and B.1.1.7 variants. Because no day 14 peak-response samples were available, repertoires were characterized only after the peak T cell response. Vaccine-associated CD4 TCRs spanned the whole spike protein, with dominant responses in regions 160-218 and 743-854. After two AZD1222 doses, spike-specific TCR breadth and depth were significantly higher than at day 0 and than in MenACWY recipients. Participants were mostly white British and included more females than males, and it was suggested by the authors that clonal diversity may have been underestimated. The 56-69-year group was small, and its depth increase did not reach significance, likely because of low power. Conclusions about previously exposed vaccinees are limited because only five or six AZD1222 recipients were SARS-CoV-2 seropositive at baseline.

Taken with the paper, the label for time point translates to: baseline before first vaccination. The vaccinee samples were drawn from two UK trials, COV001 and COV002, one of which was a single-blind randomized controlled phase 2/3 trial testing AZD1222 (ChAdOx1 nCoV-19) in healthy adults. Trial participant PBMC samples were collected at day 0 and day 28 after the second dose for TCRbeta chain sequencing. The CDR3 regions of human TCRbeta chains were subjected to immunosequencing. Per the original workflow: TCRs in the repertoires were matched against a reference library of SARS-CoV-2-specific TCRs that had been generated with the MIRA antigen-specificity platform. Breadth was defined as the fraction of unique TCRs that were SARS-CoV-2-associated. Depth was defined as the fraction of total T cells that were SARS-CoV-2-associated. Using the MIRA data, every spike-specific TCR was mapped to the spike region that the TCR reacted to and assigned to either a CD4 or a CD8 class. Log10-transformed breadth and depth values were compared by one-way ANOVA with Sidak's multiple comparisons tests. The clones in this table, taken by TCRdb from immuneACCESS, are in-frame only. Not every clone is retained; where verified, under half of the shortfall comes from an unresolved V gene, and the cause of the rest is unknown. V, J and clone size are taken as reported in that table, and D and trimming were inferred from the DNA itself. The sample contains nearly 110,000 clones, approximately 87% of them found a single time. Clones ranked in the top ten supply approximately 4.7% of the sample.

This TCR was sampled from an adult in good health. Rearrangement joined TRBV7-6 to TRBJ1-5, and 7 junction bases match TRBD1. The source was peripheral blood, collected on day 0 of AZD1222 vaccination. The CDR3 region has the sequence CASSLDTGVGQPQHF. The nucleotide sequence reads TGTGCCAGCAGCTTAGATACAGGGGTTGGGCAGCCCCAGCATTTT.